The T cell receptor beta chain described here comes from a study of cytomegalovirus exposure and HLA in healthy donors. Study information: Among the roughly 370 genotyped donors, over 70% were placed in the Caucasian-associated ancestry cluster.

PCR was performed using 60 Vbeta and 13 Jbeta primers. TCRdb's table, derived via immunoSEQ multiplex PCR, lists solely in-frame clones and lacks some. Of 200,000 to 250,000 clones in the sample, roughly 84% are singletons; the top ten hold over 1%. Overall study results and limits: According to the study, 160 or so TCR beta chains were cytomegalovirus-associated. Highly shared sequence variants in one cluster were likely a sequencing artifact.

Of note for this clone: Its specificity is unknown.

Trimming at V came to 6 bases and at J to 5 bases, leaving 10 bases not matched to a gene. The V gene's germline CDR1 is SQVTM and CDR2 ANQGSEA. The CDR3 length is 16 residues. Sequencing was carried out using PBMCs. This clonotype was sampled from a human donor in good health. V and J are TRBV29-1 and TRBJ2-2, with TRBD1 identical over 12 bases. CDR3 amino acids: CSVAGDRGRGTGELFF. Written as DNA, the CDR3 is TGCAGCGTGGCCGGGGACAGGGGGCGCGGGACCGGGGAGCTGTTTTTT.